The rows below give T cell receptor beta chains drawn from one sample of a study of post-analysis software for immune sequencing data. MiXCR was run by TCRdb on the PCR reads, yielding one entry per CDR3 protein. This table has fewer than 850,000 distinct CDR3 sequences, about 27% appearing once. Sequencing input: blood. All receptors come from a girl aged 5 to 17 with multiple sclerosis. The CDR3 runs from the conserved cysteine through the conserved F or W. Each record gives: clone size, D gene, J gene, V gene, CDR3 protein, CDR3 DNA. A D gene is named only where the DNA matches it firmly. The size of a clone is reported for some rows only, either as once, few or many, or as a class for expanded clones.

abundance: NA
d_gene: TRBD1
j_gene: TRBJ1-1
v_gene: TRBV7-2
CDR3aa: CASSPGQETEAFF
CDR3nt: TGTGCCAGCAGCCCCGGACAGGAGACTGAAGCTTTCTTT

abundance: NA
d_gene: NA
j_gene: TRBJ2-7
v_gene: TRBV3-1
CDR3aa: CASSHSSGGPYEQYF
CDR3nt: TGTGCCAGCAGCCACTCCTCTGGGGGACCCTACGAGCAGTACTTC

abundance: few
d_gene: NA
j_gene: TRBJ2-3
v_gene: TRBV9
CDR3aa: CASSPDGSGTDTQYF
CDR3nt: TGTGCCAGCAGCCCTGATGGGAGTGGGACAGATACGCAGTATTTT

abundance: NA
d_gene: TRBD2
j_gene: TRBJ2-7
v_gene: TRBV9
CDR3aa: CASSVGGLAGDEQYF
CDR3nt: TGTGCCAGCAGCGTAGGTGGACTAGCGGGAGATGAGCAGTACTTC

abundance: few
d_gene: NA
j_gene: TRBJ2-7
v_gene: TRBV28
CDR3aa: CASSFAGTYEQYF
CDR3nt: TGTGCCAGCAGTTTCGCCGGGACCTACGAGCAGTACTTC

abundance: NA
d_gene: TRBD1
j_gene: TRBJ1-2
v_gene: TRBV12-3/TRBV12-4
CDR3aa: CASSLAQGAGGYTF
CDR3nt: TGTGCCAGCAGTTTAGCTCAGGGGGCAGGTGGCTACACCTTC

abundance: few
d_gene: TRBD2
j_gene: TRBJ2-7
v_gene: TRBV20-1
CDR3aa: CSVAGESYEQYF
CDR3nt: TGCAGTGTAGCGGGAGAGTCCTACGAGCAGTACTTC

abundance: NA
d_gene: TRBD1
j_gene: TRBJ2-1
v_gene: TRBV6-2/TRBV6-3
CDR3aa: CASRDRGGSYNEQFF
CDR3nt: TGTGCCAGCCGGGACAGGGGGGGCTCCTACAATGAGCAGTTCTTC

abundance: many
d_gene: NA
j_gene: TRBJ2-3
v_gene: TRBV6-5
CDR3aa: CASSYRGGASTDTQYF
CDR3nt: TGTGCCAGCAGTTACCGCGGGGGCGCTAGCACAGATACGCAGTATTTT

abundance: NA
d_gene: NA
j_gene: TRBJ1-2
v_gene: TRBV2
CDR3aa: CASRATGTIYGYTF
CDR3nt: TGTGCCAGCCGGGCGACGGGAACCATCTATGGCTACACCTTC

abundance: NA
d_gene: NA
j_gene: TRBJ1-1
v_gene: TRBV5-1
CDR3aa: CASSAQQGLNTEAFF
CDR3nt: TGCGCCAGCAGCGCCCAACAGGGACTGAACACTGAAGCTTTCTTT

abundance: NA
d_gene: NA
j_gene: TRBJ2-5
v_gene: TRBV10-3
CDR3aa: CAISEPEGTQYF
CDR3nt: TGTGCCATCAGTGAACCGGAAGGGACCCAGTACTTC

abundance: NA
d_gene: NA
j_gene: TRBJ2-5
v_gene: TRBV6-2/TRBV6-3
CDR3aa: CASRTSGDQETQYF
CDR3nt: TGTGCCAGCAGGACCTCCGGGGACCAAGAGACCCAGTACTTC

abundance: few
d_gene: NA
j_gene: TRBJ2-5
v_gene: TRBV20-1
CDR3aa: CSASLVGGLRETQYF
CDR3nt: TGCAGTGCTAGTTTAGTCGGGGGTCTTAGAGAGACCCAGTACTTC

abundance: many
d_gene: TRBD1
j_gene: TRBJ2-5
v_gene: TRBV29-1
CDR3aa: CSEGQTQETQYF
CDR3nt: TGCAGCGAGGGACAGACCCAGGAGACCCAGTACTTC

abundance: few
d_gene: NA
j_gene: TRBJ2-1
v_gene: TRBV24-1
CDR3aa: CATSNRIDEQFF
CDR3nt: TGTGCCACCAGCAACAGGATCGATGAGCAGTTCTTC

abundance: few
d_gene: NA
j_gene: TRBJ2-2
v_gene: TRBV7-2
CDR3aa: CASSLGISGTNTGELFF
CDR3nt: TGTGCCAGCAGCTTAGGGATCTCGGGTACGAACACCGGGGAGCTGTTTTTT

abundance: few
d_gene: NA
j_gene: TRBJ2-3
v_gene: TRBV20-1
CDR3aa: CSARGGVANTDTQYF
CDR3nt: TGCAGTGCTAGAGGGGGAGTGGCCAACACAGATACGCAGTATTTT

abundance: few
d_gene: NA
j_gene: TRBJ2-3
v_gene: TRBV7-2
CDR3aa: CASSPERGYTDTQYF
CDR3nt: TGTGCCAGCAGCCCAGAACGGGGGTACACAGATACGCAGTATTTT

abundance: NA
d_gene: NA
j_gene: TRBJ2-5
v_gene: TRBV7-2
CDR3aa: CASSATGARETQYF
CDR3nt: TGTGCCAGCAGCGCCACCGGGGCTAGGGAGACCCAGTACTTC